This T cell receptor beta chain was sequenced during a study of blood T cells in healthy people across ages. Study-wide results and caveats: Long-lived and aged donors differed, with more naive CD4+ cells and higher diversity in the long-lived.

PCR was performed a second time for about 6 to 12 cycles using a sample-barcoded 5' primer and a J-beta primer mix. Via MiXCR, TCRdb re-called the 5' RACE reads, giving one row per CDR3 protein. The sample records about 670,000 distinct CDR3 sequences, 40% to 65% being singletons. This clonotype was seen just once. Its antigen is still unknown. Isolating PBMCs gave at least 6 million of these cells per sample. This receptor was taken from a woman older than 75 in good health. Sample: blood.

CDR3 protein: CSAGTSGPSYNEQFF. The CDR3, as DNA: TGCAGCGCTGGGACTAGCGGCCCATCCTACAATGAGCAGTTCTTC. The gene calls are TRBV29-1 and TRBJ2-1; 11 positions agree with TRBD2. Germline V gives CDR1 SQVTM, CDR2 ANQGSEA. CDR3 length: 15 residues. Germline trimming cut 7 bases from V and 1 base from J; bases unmatched to any gene: 6.